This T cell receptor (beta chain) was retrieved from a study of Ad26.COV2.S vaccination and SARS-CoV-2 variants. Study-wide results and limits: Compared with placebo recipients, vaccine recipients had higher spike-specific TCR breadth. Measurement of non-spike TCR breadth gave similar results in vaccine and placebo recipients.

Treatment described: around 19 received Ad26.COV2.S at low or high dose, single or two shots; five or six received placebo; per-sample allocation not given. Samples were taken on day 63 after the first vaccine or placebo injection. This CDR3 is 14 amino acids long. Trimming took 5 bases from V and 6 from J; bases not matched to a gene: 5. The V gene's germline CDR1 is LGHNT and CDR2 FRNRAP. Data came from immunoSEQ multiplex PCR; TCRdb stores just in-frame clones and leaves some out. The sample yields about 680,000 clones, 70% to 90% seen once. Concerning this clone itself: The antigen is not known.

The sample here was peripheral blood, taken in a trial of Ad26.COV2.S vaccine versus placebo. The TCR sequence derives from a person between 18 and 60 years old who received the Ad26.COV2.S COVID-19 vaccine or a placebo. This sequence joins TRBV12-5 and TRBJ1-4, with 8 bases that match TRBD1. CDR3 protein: CASGPGTGDEKLFF. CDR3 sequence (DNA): TGTGCTAGTGGTCCCGGGACAGGTGATGAAAAACTGTTTTTT.